The 22 T cell receptor beta chains listed next were all sequenced from one sample in a study of blood T cell repertoires in COVID-19. Data came from immunoSEQ multiplex PCR; TCRdb stores just in-frame clones and leaves some out. The repertoire has about 55,000 clones, about 90% of them found once; the top ten carry about 1.4%. Sequences were obtained from peripheral blood. Every receptor here comes from a man in his 60s with acute or convalescent COVID-19.

The V call is TRBV10-3, the J call TRBJ2-1; TRBD1 matches at 9 bases. The CDR3 is made up of 16 amino acids. With 0 bases clipped from V and 0 bases from J, the junction kept 0 bases outside the gene matches. Germline CDR1 and CDR2: ENHRY and SYGVKD. CDR3 residues: CAISESTGGSYNEQFF. DNA for the CDR3: TGTGCCATCAGTGAGTCGACAGGGGGCTCCTACAATGAGCAGTTCTTC.

The chain joins TRBV5-4 to TRBJ2-1; the match to TRBD2 covers 13 bases. From germline, CDR1 is SGHNT and CDR2 YYREEE (reference sequence). The CDR3 is 15 amino acids. V lost 4 bases to trimming and J lost 9 bases; unmatched junction nucleotides: 7. The CDR3, as DNA: TGTGCCAGCAGCAACCTGGGACTAGCGGGACCTGAGCAGTTCTTC. Encoded protein: CASSNLGLAGPEQFF.

V and J are TRBV30 and TRBJ2-7; 12 bases map to TRBD2. In germline, CDR1 is GTSNPN, CDR2 SVGIG (reference sequence). The CDR3 extends over 17 amino acids. The ends lost 6 bases at V and 6 bases at J; junction bases unmatched: 18. The CDR3 region has the DNA TGTGCCTGCCCAACCCGACTAGCGGGAGATTTATTCGGCGAGCAGTACTTC. It codes for CACPTRLAGDLFGEQYF.

This chain links TRBV27 with TRBJ2-6; tentatively, D is TRBD1 (5 bases). The CDR3 covers 19 residues. Looked up from germline, CDR1 is MNHEY and CDR2 is SMNVEV (reference sequence). The V gene lost 4 bases and the J gene lost 2 bases, with 21 bases spanning the gap. As DNA, the CDR3 is TGTGCCAGCAGTTCGATTTTCTCGACAGCCCGCCCTGGGGCCAACGTCCTGACTTTC. Encoded protein: CASSSIFSTARPGANVLTF.

The chain uses TRBV4-1 and TRBJ2-2; tentative D call: TRBD1 (5 bases). Germline CDR1 MGHRA, CDR2 YSYEKL. V dropped 5 bases and J dropped 8 bases, with 21 bases sitting between them. The CDR3 covers 16 residues. CDR3 bases: TGCGCCAGCAGCACACCCTCCCCCAGGGTTGGTGGGGAGCTGTTTTTT. It codes for CASSTPSPRVGGELFF.

The rearrangement uses TRBV6-5 and TRBJ2-5; D might be TRBD2 (6 bases). Germline CDR1 reads MNHEY; CDR2 reads SVGAGI. The CDR3 consists of 14 residues. Between the trimmed V and J ends, which lost 7 bases and 5 bases, there was a span of 17 bases. CDR3 residues: CASTGSGEGETQYF. In DNA, the CDR3 is TGTGCCAGCACGGGATCGGGAGAGGGGGAGACCCAGTACTTC.

The V and J genes are TRBV6-4 and TRBJ1-1; TRBD1 matches at 7 bases. Germline lookup yields CDR1 MRHNA and CDR2 SNTAGT. The J segment lost 4 bases and the V segment lost 7 bases, leaving 9 bases of the junction unmatched. The length of the CDR3 is 14 residues. The CDR3 nucleotides are TGTGCCAGCACGGAAACACAGGGGAGCACTGAAGCTTTCTTT. Translated, it gives CASTETQGSTEAFF.

The chain links TRBV4-3 to TRBJ2-7, with 10 bases aligning to TRBD1. Germline-derived CDR1 and CDR2 are LGHNA and YSLEER. CDR3 length equals 16 residues. Trimming at V came to 0 bases and at J to 1 base, leaving 3 bases not matched to a gene. CDR3 bases: TGCGCCAGCAGCCAAGATCGACAGGGGGCTTCCTACGAGCAGTACTTC. Translated, it gives CASSQDRQGASYEQYF.

CDR3 in amino acids: CASSTPLGGNQPQHF. The CDR3 DNA reads as TGTGCCAGCAGCACTCCTTTAGGGGGCAATCAGCCCCAGCATTTT. The chain recombines TRBV6-6 with TRBJ1-5, with D possibly being TRBD1 (5 bases). The germline V gene encodes CDR1 MNHNY and CDR2 SVGAGI (reference sequence). The CDR3 spans 15 residues. V was trimmed by 6 bases and J by 2 bases, leaving 14 bases between them.

V gene TRBV5-1 combines with J gene TRBJ2-1, with 10 bases identical to TRBD1. J was trimmed by 1 base and V by 3 bases; bases with no gene match: 4. CDR1 SGHRS and CDR2 YFSETQ come from the germline V gene. The CDR3 loop spans 16 amino acids. CDR3 DNA: TGCGCCAGCAGCTCGACAGGGGGCCGTTCCTACAATGAGCAGTTCTTC. This gives the protein CASSSTGGRSYNEQFF.

This chain links TRBV6-1 with TRBJ1-1; D perhaps matches TRBD1 (5 bases). This CDR3 spans 15 amino acids. The V end lost 0 bases, the J end lost 3 bases, and 11 bases lay between the germline ends. CDR1 MNHNS and CDR2 SASEGT come from the germline V gene. The DNA of the CDR3 is TGTGCCAGCAGTGAAGCGGCACAGGCGGACACTGAAGCTTTCTTT. Translation: CASSEAAQADTEAFF.

V gene TRBV4-1 combines with J gene TRBJ1-4; 11 bases line up with TRBD1. Germline loops: CDR1 MGHRA, CDR2 YSYEKL. This CDR3 has 16 amino acids. Germline trimming cut 1 base from V and 7 bases from J; bases unmatched to any gene: 5. CDR3 region: CASSQVRGTGGEKLFF. DNA of the CDR3: TGCGCCAGCAGCCAAGTTAGGGGGACAGGGGGTGAAAAACTGTTTTTT.

V gene TRBV18 combines with J gene TRBJ1-3; maybe TRBD1 (6 bases). This CDR3 comprises 17 residues. V shed 3 bases and J shed 0 bases, with 15 bases lying between them. Germline V CDR1 and CDR2: KGHSH, LQKENI. The CDR3: CASSPSGAPSSGNTIYF. The DNA of the CDR3 is TGTGCCAGCTCACCCTCAGGGGCGCCGAGCTCTGGAAACACCATATATTTT. The variable domain in full, completed from reference TRBV18 and TRBJ1-3, reads NAGVMQNPRHLVRRRGQEARLRCSPMKGHSHVYWYRQLPEEGLKFMVYLQKENIIDESGMPKERFSAEFPKEGPSILRIQQVVRGDSAAYFCASSPSGAPSSGNTIYFGEGSWLTVV.

The genes are TRBV27 and TRBJ1-1; TRBD1 agrees at 7 bases. V gave up 4 bases and J gave up 3 bases; unmatched junction bases: 8. Germline V gives CDR1 MNHEY, CDR2 SMNVEV (reference sequence). This CDR3 is 15 amino acids long. CDR3 sequence (DNA): TGTGCCAGCAGTTCCTGGACAGGAAGGGACACTGAAGCTTTCTTT. Its translation is CASSSWTGRDTEAFF.

The chain employs TRBV4-3 and TRBJ1-1, with D unclear. V was clipped by 0 bases and J by 3 bases, with 17 bases between them. The CDR3 length is 17 residues. Germline CDR1 LGHNA, CDR2 YSLEER. CDR3 region: CASSQEPPNSWDTEAFF. The CDR3 DNA is TGCGCCAGCAGCCAAGAGCCGCCGAACAGCTGGGACACTGAAGCTTTCTTT.

The CDR3 coding sequence is TGTGCCAGTAGTATAGAGGCGGGAGACTCCTACAATGAGCAGTTCTTC. This gives the protein CASSIEAGDSYNEQFF. The J gene is TRBJ2-1, the V gene TRBV19, with TRBD2 identical over 7 bases. Germline V CDR1 and CDR2: LNHDA, SQIVND (reference sequence). Trimming at V came to 0 bases and at J to 0 bases, leaving 2 bases not matched to a gene. The CDR3 runs 16 residues.

The J gene is TRBJ2-1, the V gene TRBV11-1; a possible D gene is TRBD2 (6 bases). This CDR3 has 15 amino acids. Germline CDR1 reads SGHAT; CDR2 reads FQDESV (reference sequence). Trimming cost V 6 bases and J 13 bases, with 25 bases left between them. The CDR3 reads CASSPIGGSSGNQFF. The CDR3 coding sequence is TGTGCCAGCAGTCCAATTGGAGGGAGCTCCGGGAATCAGTTCTTC.

The chain carries TRBV2 and TRBJ1-1; D not certain. Trimming shortened V by 7 bases and J by 0 bases, and 18 bases separated the two germline ends. CDR3 size: 16 residues. Germline CDR1 SNHLY, CDR2 FYNNEI. The chain's CDR3 is CASKLALIPMNTEAFF. CDR3 in DNA: TGTGCCAGCAAGTTAGCCTTAATACCCATGAACACTGAAGCTTTCTTT.

The genes are TRBV11-3 and TRBJ1-2; D gene uncertain. Germline V CDR1 and CDR2: SGHNT, YENEEA. V lost 3 bases, J lost 8 bases, and 13 bases lay in between. This CDR3 contains 13 residues. The DNA for the CDR3 is TGTGCCAGCAGCTTTGGAGGAATTCAAGGCTACACCTTC. It is translated as CASSFGGIQGYTF.

As to this clone: The identical CDR3 is also encoded by other nucleotide sequences in the sample. The chain couples TRBV12-3 or TRBV12-4 to TRBJ1-2; D is unresolved. The CDR3 consists of 13 residues. V was pared by 2 bases and J by 5 bases, with 9 bases between. In DNA, the CDR3 is TGTGCCAGCAGTTTATGGCAGGCTTATGGCTACACCTTC. Its translation: CASSLWQAYGYTF.

V usage is TRBV6-6 and J usage is TRBJ2-3; a weak D match, TRBD1 (6 bases). This CDR3 has 14 amino acids. Germline CDR1 reads MNHNY; CDR2 reads SVGAGI (reference sequence). In nucleotides, the CDR3 is TGTGCTACTCTGTCAGGGGTTCGCGCAGATACGCAGTATTTT. Translation gives CATLSGVRADTQYF.

The chain joins TRBV24-1 to TRBJ1-5, with D uncertain. The CDR3 extends over 14 amino acids. V lost 7 bases and J lost 11, with 20 bases in between. The germline V gene encodes CDR1 KGHDR and CDR2 SFDVKD. The CDR3 DNA reads TGTGCCACCAGCCCCCGGGTCCTTAGAAAGTCCCAGCATTTT. This encodes CATSPRVLRKSQHF.